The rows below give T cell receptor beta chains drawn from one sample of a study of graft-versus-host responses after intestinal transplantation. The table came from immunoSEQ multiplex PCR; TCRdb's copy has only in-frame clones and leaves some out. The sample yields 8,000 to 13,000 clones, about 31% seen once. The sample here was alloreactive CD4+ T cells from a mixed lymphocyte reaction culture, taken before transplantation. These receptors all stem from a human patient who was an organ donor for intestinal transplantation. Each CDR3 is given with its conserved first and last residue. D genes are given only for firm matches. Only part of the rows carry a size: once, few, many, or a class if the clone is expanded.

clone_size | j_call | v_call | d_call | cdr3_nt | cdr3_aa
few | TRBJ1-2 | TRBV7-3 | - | TGTGCCAGCAGCTTAAACCCACGAGGTGACTACACCTTC | CASSLNPRGDYTF
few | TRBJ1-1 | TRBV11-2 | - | TGTGCCAGCAGCCAGGGCACTGAAGCTTTCTTT | CASSQGTEAFF
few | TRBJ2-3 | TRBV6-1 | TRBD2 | TGTGCCAGCAGTGATACCCACGGACTAGCGGGCGGCACAGATACGCAGTATTTT | CASSDTHGLAGGTDTQYF
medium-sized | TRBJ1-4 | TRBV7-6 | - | TGTGCCAGCAGCTTAAGAGGACAGATGAATGAAAAACTGTTTTTT | CASSLRGQMNEKLFF
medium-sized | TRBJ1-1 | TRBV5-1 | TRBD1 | TGCGCCAGCAGCTATTTCGGGACAGGGGGCTGGGGCACTGAAGCTTTCTTT | CASSYFGTGGWGTEAFF
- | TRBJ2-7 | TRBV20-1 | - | TGCAGTGCTAGCTTCTCCTACGAGCAGTACTTC | CSASFSYEQYF
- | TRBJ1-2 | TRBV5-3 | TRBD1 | TGTGCCAGCAGCCAGGGGGTTTATGGCTACACCTTC | CASSQGVYGYTF
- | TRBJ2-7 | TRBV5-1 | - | TGCGCCAGCAGCTTGGTTCGCCAGAGCTACGAGCAGTACTTC | CASSLVRQSYEQYF
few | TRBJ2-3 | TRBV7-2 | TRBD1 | TGTGCCAGCAGCTTCCCGGGACAGGGCACAGATACGCAGTATTTT | CASSFPGQGTDTQYF
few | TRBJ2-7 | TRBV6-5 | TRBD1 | TGTGCCAGCAGTCCCCCAGGGGGCGCAGCCTACGAGCAGTACTTC | CASSPPGGAAYEQYF
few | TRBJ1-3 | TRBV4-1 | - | TGTGCCAGCAGCCAAGAAGGCAGGGTTAAATATTTT | CASSQEGRVKYF
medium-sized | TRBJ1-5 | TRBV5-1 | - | TGCGCCAGCAGCTTGGTGGCAGCCAGCGGGCCCCAGCATTTT | CASSLVAASGPQHF
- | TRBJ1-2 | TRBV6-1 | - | TGTGCCAGCAGTTTCGCAGGGTCCTATGGCTACACCTTC | CASSFAGSYGYTF
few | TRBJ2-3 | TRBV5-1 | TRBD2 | TGCGCCAGCAGCTTAGGACTAGCGGGGACAGATACGCAGTATTTT | CASSLGLAGTDTQYF
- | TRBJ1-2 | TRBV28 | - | TGTGCCAGCAGAATCGCCGGGGGGCATGGCTACACCTTC | CASRIAGGHGYTF
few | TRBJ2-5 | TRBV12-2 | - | TGTGCAAGTCGCCCGCGCCCCAAGGCGGGGCCCGAACAAGAGACCCAGTACTTC | CASRPRPKAGPEQETQYF
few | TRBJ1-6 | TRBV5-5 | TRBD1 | TGTGCCAGCAGCTTGTCACAGGGGATCAATTCACCCCTCCACTTT | CASSLSQGINSPLHF
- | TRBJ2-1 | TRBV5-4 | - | TGTGCCAGCAGCGCGGGACAGAGCAATGAGCAGTTCTTC | CASSAGQSNEQFF
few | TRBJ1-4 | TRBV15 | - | TGTGCCACCAGCAGAGTAAGGGAGTGGGAAAAACTGTTTTTT | CATSRVREWEKLFF
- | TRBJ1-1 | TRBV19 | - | TGTGCCAGTAGTATACATGCGGGATCGAACACTGAAGCTTTCTTT | CASSIHAGSNTEAFF